This TCR beta chain is drawn from a study of early T cells in non-severe SARS-CoV-2 infection. Overall study results and limits: Matching against VDJdb likely underestimated virus-specific expansions, favoring anti-spike CD8.

Each CDR3 protein is one row after TCRdb ran MiXCR on the 5' RACE reads. The table has about 50,000 distinct CDR3 sequences, roughly 6.2% seen once. There are 18 residues in the CDR3. V was pared by 3 bases and J by 0 bases, with 8 bases of the junction left unmatched. Germline assignment: CDR1 LNHDA and CDR2 SQIVND (reference sequence). This clonotype was seen a handful of times. Its antigen is unidentified. The sequencing here drew on whole blood, taken at baseline. V usage is TRBV19 and J usage is TRBJ2-6; 7 nucleotides match TRBD1. This clonotype originated in an adult who was a healthcare worker with PCR-confirmed SARS-CoV-2 infection or an uninfected control (not recorded which). The CDR3 DNA follows: TGTGCCAGTAGTATCCGACAGGGCCGAGGCTCTGGGGCCAACGTCCTGACTTTC. The encoded protein is CASSIRQGRGSGANVLTF.